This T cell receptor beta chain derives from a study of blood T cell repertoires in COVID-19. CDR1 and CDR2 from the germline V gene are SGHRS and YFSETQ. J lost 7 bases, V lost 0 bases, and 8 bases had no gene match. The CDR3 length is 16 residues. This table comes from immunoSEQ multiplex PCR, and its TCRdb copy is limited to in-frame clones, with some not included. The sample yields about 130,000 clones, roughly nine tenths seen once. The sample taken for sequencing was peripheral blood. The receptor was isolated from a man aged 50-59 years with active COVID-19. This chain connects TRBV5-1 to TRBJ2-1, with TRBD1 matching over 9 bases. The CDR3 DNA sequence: TGCGCCAGCAGCTTGGTTTGGACAGGGGTGGAGAATGAGCAGTTCTTC. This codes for CASSLVWTGVENEQFF.